The 9 T cell receptor beta chains presented below share a single source sample, sequenced in a study of T cells in Graves' hyperthyroidism and ophthalmopathy. There were TCR beta CDR3 regions amplified from RNA transcripts. The TCR CDR3 first-round RT-PCR relied on the HTBI primer set. Each CDR3 protein gets one entry after TCRdb re-called the multiplex PCR reads with MiXCR. The repertoire holds roughly 500,000 distinct CDR3 sequences, with roughly 45% as singletons. Sequences were obtained from peripheral blood or thyroid tissue (not recorded which). Receptor source: an adult woman with Graves' disease, either hyperthyroidism or ophthalmopathy (not recorded which).

V is TRBV15 and J is TRBJ1-5; perhaps TRBD1 as D (5 bases). CDR1 is LNHNV, CDR2 YYDKDF, per germline (reference sequence). The CDR3 spans 13 residues. Trimming took 2 bases from V and 4 from J, leaving 6 bases between them. CDR3 region: CATSRQGNQPQHF. DNA for the CDR3: TGTGCCACCAGCAGACAGGGAAATCAGCCCCAGCATTTT.

This sequence joins TRBV10-2 and TRBJ2-7; 7 bases align to TRBD1. J gave up 3 bases and V 7 bases, and 15 bases lay outside the gene matches. The CDR3 has 16 residues. The V gene's germline CDR1 is WSHSY and CDR2 SAAADI. The CDR3, as DNA: TGCGCCAGCATTGGAGAGGCGAGACAGGGTCACTACGAGCAGTACTTC. Amino acids: CASIGEARQGHYEQYF.

CDR3 in DNA: TGTGCCTGGAGGCCTGCAGGCCTCAAGAACACTGAAGCTTTCTTT. Amino acids: CAWRPAGLKNTEAFF. V gene TRBV7-8 combines with J gene TRBJ1-1, with unresolved D. CDR3 size: 15 residues. Germline V lookup: CDR1 SGHVS, CDR2 FQNEAQ. The V end lost 11 bases, the J end lost 1 base, and 20 bases lay between the germline ends.

The CDR3 sequence: CSVGSLPTGNYGYTF. CDR3 nucleotides: TGCAGCGTAGGTAGTTTACCGACAGGTAACTATGGCTACACCTTC. The J gene is TRBJ1-2, the V gene TRBV29-1, with D perhaps TRBD1 (6 bases). V lost 6 bases, J lost 1 base, and 18 bases lay in between. Germline V lookup: CDR1 SQVTM, CDR2 ANQGSEA. CDR3 length equals 15 residues. The full variable domain, its missing parts supplied by reference TRBV29-1 and TRBJ1-2, is SAVISQKPSRDICQRGTSLTIQCQVDSQVTMMFWYRQQPGQSLTLIATANQGSEATYESGFVIDKFPISRPNLTFSTLTVSNMSPEDSSIYLCSVGSLPTGNYGYTFGSGTRLTVV.

The chain uses TRBV29-1 and TRBJ1-1, with a possible D match to TRBD1 (6 bases). This CDR3 region has 12 residues. The V end was cut by 7 bases, the J end by 11 bases, with 20 bases between. Germline V lookup: CDR1 SQVTM, CDR2 ANQGSEA. The CDR3 region has the DNA TGCAGCGCCGGGGCCACCCTTGACAGGGCTTTCTTT. Its protein product is CSAGATLDRAFF.

The rearrangement links TRBV6-1 to TRBJ2-5; D remains ambiguous. Germline loops: CDR1 MNHNS, CDR2 SASEGT. Trimming took off 6 bases at V and 9 bases at J, with 23 bases between the two ends. This CDR3 spans 15 amino acids. For the CDR3, the DNA is TGTGCCAGCAGATCCGACGGGCGTCGAGATCAGCCCCAGTACTTC. Its protein product is CASRSDGRRDQPQYF.

The table lists this clonotype with many counts. Here the CDR3 DNA reads TGCGCCAGCAGCTACGGGACAGGGGTTCAAGAGACCCAGTACTTC. Translation gives CASSYGTGVQETQYF. J is TRBJ2-5 and V is TRBV5-1, with 10 bases aligning to TRBD1. CDR1 SGHRS and CDR2 YFSETQ come from the germline V gene. V lost 3 bases to trimming and J lost 2 bases; unmatched junction nucleotides: 4. CDR3 length: 15 amino acids.

This clonotype turned up a few times. The chain combines TRBV7-3 with TRBJ1-1, with D maybe TRBD1 (5 bases). V lost 6 bases to trimming and J lost 8 bases, with 16 bases between them. The CDR3 contains 13 residues. Germline V CDR1 and CDR2: SGHTA, FQGTGA. In DNA form, the CDR3 reads TGTGCCAGCAGTCAAGCAGCAGGGTCCGAAGCTTTCTTT. Its protein product is CASSQAAGSEAFF. The full variable domain, completed using reference TRBV7-3 and TRBJ1-1, is GAGVSQTPSNKVTEKGKYVELRCDPISGHTALYWYRQSLGQGPEFLIYFQGTGAADDSGLPNDRFFAVRPEGSVSTLKIQRTERGDSAVYLCASSQAAGSEAFFGQGTRLTVV.

This clonotype has a count of ten or more. The J gene is TRBJ2-6, the V gene TRBV7-3, with a possible D match to TRBD2 (5 bases). Germline assignment: CDR1 SGHTA and CDR2 FQGTGA. This CDR3 has 17 residues. V was trimmed by 1 base and J by 0 bases, leaving 10 bases between them. CDR3 protein: CASSLSGSGSGANVLTF. CDR3 nucleotide sequence: TGTGCCAGCAGCTTAAGCGGCAGCGGCTCTGGGGCCAACGTCCTGACTTTC.